Presented here are 10 T cell receptor beta chains from one specimen sequenced in a study of shared clonotypes between healthy human individuals. The data were produced by immunoSEQ multiplex PCR, yet TCRdb's version contains in-frame clones alone and is incomplete. The sample includes 490,000 or so clones, over 65% of them seen just once. The sample consisted of PBMCs. The receptors shown here come from a middle-aged woman in good health. Some clones in this sample may be carry-over from other donors' samples.

This rearrangement joins TRBV28 to TRBJ1-5, with 7 bases identical to TRBD1. V shed 5 bases and J 2 bases; nucleotides not matched to a gene: 6. This CDR3 is built from 15 residues. Looked up from germline, CDR1 is MDHEN and CDR2 is SYDVKM. CDR3 coding DNA: TGTGCCAGCAGTCGATTCCAGGGGGGCAATCAGCCCCAGCATTTT. This codes for CASSRFQGGNQPQHF.

The chain employs TRBV6-5 and TRBJ2-7; 7 positions match TRBD2. This CDR3 has 14 residues. V gave up 5 bases and J gave up 7 bases; unmatched junction bases: 11. Germline V gives CDR1 MNHEY, CDR2 SVGAGI. CDR3: CASSRGAGVGEQYF. As DNA, the CDR3 is TGTGCCAGCAGTCGAGGGGCGGGAGTGGGGGAGCAGTACTTC.

CDR3 sequence reads: CASSPPSSLETQYF. In DNA, the CDR3 is TGTGCCAGCTCACCACCTAGTAGTTTGGAGACCCAGTACTTC. V usage is TRBV18 and J usage is TRBJ2-5, with D unclear. The V and J ends lost 0 bases and 5 bases respectively, with 10 bases between them. The CDR3 spans 14 residues. Germline V gene data show CDR1 as KGHSH and CDR2 as LQKENI.

This clone was seen only a few times. This sample also contains other DNA sequences that code for the same CDR3. J is TRBJ2-7 and V is TRBV7-2, with D unresolved. Germline V gives CDR1 SGHTA, CDR2 FQGNSA. The V and J ends lost 5 bases and 4 bases respectively, with 9 bases between them. The CDR3 totals 12 residues. DNA of the CDR3: TGTGCCAGCAGCAAGACGCTTTACGAGCAGTACTTC. It is translated as CASSKTLYEQYF.

With regard to this clone: Being one base from a much bigger clone, this may be a read error. The chain carries TRBV5-1 and TRBJ2-7, with 10 bases fitting TRBD2. J gave up 6 bases and V 3 bases, and 9 bases lay outside the gene matches. The germline V gene has CDR1 SGHRS and CDR2 YFSETQ. The CDR3 runs 15 residues. In DNA form, the CDR3 reads TGCGCCAGCAGCTCGGACCTAGCGGGAGTTTCCGAGCAGTACTTC. Encoded protein: CASSSDLAGVSEQYF.

The chain combines TRBV11-2 with TRBJ2-7; D is possibly TRBD1 or TRBD2 (5 bases each). CDR1 is SGHAT and CDR2 is FQNNGV in the germline V gene. The CDR3 loop spans 14 amino acids. V dropped 1 base and J dropped 3 bases, with 10 bases sitting between them. The CDR3 is CASSLARAGYEQYF. The DNA of the CDR3 is TGTGCCAGCAGCTTAGCCAGGGCGGGCTACGAGCAGTACTTC.

This clone was recorded a few times. V is TRBV18 and J is TRBJ1-1; no definite D call. The CDR3 loop spans 12 amino acids. Trimming took off 5 bases at V and 4 bases at J, with 8 bases between the two ends. Germline V gene data show CDR1 as KGHSH and CDR2 as LQKENI. CDR3 protein: CASSKGGTEAFF. In DNA form, the CDR3 reads TGTGCCAGCTCAAAGGGTGGCACTGAAGCTTTCTTT.

This chain connects TRBV11-1 to TRBJ2-2, with 7 bases identical to TRBD2. The ends lost 6 bases at V and 1 base at J; junction bases unmatched: 2. The CDR3 is made up of 14 amino acids. CDR1 is SGHAT, CDR2 FQDESV, per germline (reference sequence). The CDR3 reads CASRGGGNTGELFF. DNA of the CDR3: TGTGCCAGCAGGGGCGGGGGGAACACCGGGGAGCTGTTTTTT. Full variable domain (remainder filled in from reference TRBV11-1 and TRBJ2-2): EAEVAQSPRYKITEKSQAVAFWCDPISGHATLYWYRQILGQGPELLVQFQDESVVDDSQLPKDRFSAERLKGVDSTLKIQPAELGDSAMYLCASRGGGNTGELFFGEGSRLTVL.

This clone was seen more than once but under ten times. The chain recombines TRBV4-2 with TRBJ2-3; 7 bases match TRBD2. Germline values: CDR1 LGHNA, CDR2 YNFKEQ. Germline trimming cut 1 base from V and 4 bases from J; bases unmatched to any gene: 2. This CDR3 comprises 14 residues. CDR3 protein: CASSQGGGPDTQYF. For the CDR3, the DNA is TGTGCCAGCAGCCAAGGGGGGGGACCAGATACGCAGTATTTT.

This sequence joins TRBV7-9 and TRBJ1-1; the match to TRBD1 covers 7 bases. The CDR3 is 14 amino acids. Germline values: CDR1 SEHNR, CDR2 FQNEAQ (reference sequence). V lost 1 base, J lost 4 bases, and 3 bases stayed unmatched. CDR3 amino acids: CASSLGDSRTEAFF. CDR3 in DNA: TGTGCCAGCAGCTTAGGGGACAGCCGCACTGAAGCTTTCTTT.